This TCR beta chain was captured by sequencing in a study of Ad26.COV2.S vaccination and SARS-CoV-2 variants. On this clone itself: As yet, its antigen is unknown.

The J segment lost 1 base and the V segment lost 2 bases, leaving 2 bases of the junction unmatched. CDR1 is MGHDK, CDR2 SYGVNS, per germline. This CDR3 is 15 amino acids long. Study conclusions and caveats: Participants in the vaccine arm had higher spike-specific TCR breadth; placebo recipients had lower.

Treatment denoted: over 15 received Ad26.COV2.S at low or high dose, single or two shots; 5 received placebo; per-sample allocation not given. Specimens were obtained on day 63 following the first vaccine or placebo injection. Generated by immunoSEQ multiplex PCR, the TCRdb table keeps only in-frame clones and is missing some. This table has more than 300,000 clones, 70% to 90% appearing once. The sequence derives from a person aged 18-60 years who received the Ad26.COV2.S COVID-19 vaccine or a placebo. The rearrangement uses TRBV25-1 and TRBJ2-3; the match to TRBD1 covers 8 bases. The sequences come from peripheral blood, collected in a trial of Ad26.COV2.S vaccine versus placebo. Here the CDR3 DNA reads TGTGCCAGCAGTGAAGCCAGGGGGCGCACAGATACGCAGTATTTT. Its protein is CASSEARGRTDTQYF.